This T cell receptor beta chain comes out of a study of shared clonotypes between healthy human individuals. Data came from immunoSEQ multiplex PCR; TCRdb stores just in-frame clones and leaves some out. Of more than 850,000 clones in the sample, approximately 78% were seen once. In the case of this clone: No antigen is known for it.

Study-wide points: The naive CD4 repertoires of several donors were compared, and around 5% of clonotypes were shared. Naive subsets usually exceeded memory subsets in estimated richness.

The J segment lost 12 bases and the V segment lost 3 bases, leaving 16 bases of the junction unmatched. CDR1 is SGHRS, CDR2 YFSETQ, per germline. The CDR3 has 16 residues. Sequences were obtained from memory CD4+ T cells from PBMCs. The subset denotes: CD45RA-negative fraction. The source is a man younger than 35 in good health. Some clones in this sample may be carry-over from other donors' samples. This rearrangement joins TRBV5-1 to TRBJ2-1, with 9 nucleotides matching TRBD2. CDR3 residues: CASSSTGTSSNSGQFF. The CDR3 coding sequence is TGCGCCAGCAGCTCAACCGGGACTAGCTCTAACAGTGGGCAGTTCTTC. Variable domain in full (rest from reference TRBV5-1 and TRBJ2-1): KAGVTQTPRYLIKTRGQQVTLSCSPISGHRSVSWYQQTPGQGLQFLFEYFSETQRNKGNFPGRFSGRQFSNSRSEMNVSTLELGDSALYLCASSSTGTSSNSGQFFGPGTRLTVL.